This T cell receptor beta chain is drawn from a study of T cell responses to AZD1222 COVID-19 vaccine (dated by TCRdb to the early 2020s). Regarding the complete study: Because spike-specific TCR depth and breadth did not differ between the two schedules, AZD1222 recipients who got a second dose at roughly 4 weeks were pooled with those who got a second dose at roughly 12 weeks. Trial participants were enrolled by age into subgroups of 18-55, 56-69 and 70-plus years, and approximately 150, 30 and 60 TCR-sequenced participants, respectively, were included in these subgroups. TCR sequencing covered 230 to 250 trial participants: nearly 210 given two doses of AZD1222 and about 26 given two doses of MenACWY control vaccine. Summary of the overall study and its limitations: In the small 56-69-year group, the increase in depth fell short of significance, most likely because of low power. CD4 TCRs associated with the vaccine covered the entire spike protein, and the dominant responses were in regions 160-218 and 743-854. After two AZD1222 doses, both the breadth and the depth of spike-specific TCRs were significantly higher than at day 0 and than in MenACWY recipients. Conclusions about previously exposed vaccinees were limited because only six or seven AZD1222 recipients were SARS-CoV-2 seropositive at baseline. Participants were mostly white British, with more females than males. The authors suggested clonal diversity may have been underestimated. No day 14 peak-response samples were available, so repertoires were characterized only after the peak T cell response. Epitopes outside the regions mutated in the B.1.351 and B.1.1.7 variants were reportedly recognized by nearly half of the unique spike-specific TCRs.

Taken from the germline V gene (reference sequence), the CDR1 and CDR2 loops are SGHKS and YYEKEE. Inclusive of the bounding cysteine and phenylalanine, the CDR3 is 15 residues long. The kept DNA is CDR3 alone, 45 bases in frame from the first base. V is reduced by 1 base and J by 4 bases, leaving a spacing of 12 bases between them. Regarding this clone: No antigen is known for it. No much larger clonotype is one base removed from it; base qualities were not supplied.

The CDR3 regions of human TCRbeta chains were analyzed by immunosequencing. Regarding the original processing steps: TCRs in the repertoires were compared against a reference library of SARS-CoV-2-specific TCRs that had been generated with the MIRA antigen-specificity platform. Breadth meant the fraction of unique TCRs that were SARS-CoV-2-associated, whereas depth meant the fraction of total T cells that were SARS-CoV-2-associated. Using the MIRA data, each spike-specific TCR was mapped to the spike region that the TCR reacts to and placed in a CD4 or CD8 class. Log10-transformed breadth and depth values were compared by one-way ANOVA with Sidak's multiple comparisons tests. Not all clones reach the TCRdb copy of this immuneACCESS table, which keeps in-frame sequences only. Checked studies attribute under half of the gap to unresolved V genes and leave the rest unexplained. That table is the source of V, J and clone size, and D and trimming were worked out from the DNA. The sample table holds some 150,000 clones, of which 93% were seen once. The ten largest clones capture under 6.5% of the sample.

The time point label here, explained by the study, means: baseline before first vaccination. Samples from vaccinated people were obtained from the UK trials COV001 and COV002, which included a single-blind randomized controlled phase 2/3 trial of AZD1222 (ChAdOx1 nCoV-19) in healthy adults. For TCRbeta chain sequencing, PBMC samples from trial participants were taken at day 0 and at day 28 after the second dose. The source was peripheral blood, collected on day 0 of AZD1222 vaccination. This TCR came from an adult in good health. The rearrangement joined TRBV5-5 to TRBJ2-1, and possibly TRBD2, on 6 matching bases. The nucleotides read TGTGCCAGCAGCTTGACGGGAGCAGCATACAATGAGCAGTTCTTC. Its protein is CASSLTGAAYNEQFF.